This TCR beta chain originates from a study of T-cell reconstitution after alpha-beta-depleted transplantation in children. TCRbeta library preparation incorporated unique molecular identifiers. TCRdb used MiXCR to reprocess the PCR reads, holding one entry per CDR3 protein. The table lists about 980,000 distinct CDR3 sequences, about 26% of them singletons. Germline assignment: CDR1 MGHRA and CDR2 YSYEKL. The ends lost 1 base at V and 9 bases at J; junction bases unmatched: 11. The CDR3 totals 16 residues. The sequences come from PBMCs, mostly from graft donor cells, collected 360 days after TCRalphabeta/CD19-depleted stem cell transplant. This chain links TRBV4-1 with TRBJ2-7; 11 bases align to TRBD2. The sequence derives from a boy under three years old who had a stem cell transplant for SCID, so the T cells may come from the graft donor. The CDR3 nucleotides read TGCGCCAGCAGCCAAGGAACTAGCGGGGGAGGAAGATGGCAGTACTTC. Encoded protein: CASSQGTSGGGRWQYF.